Included here is one T cell receptor (beta chain) sequence, with context. The antigen is undetermined. This sample was included in a study of T cell responses to AZD1222 COVID-19 vaccine. The study's findings and limits: It should be noted that donors were predominantly white British and more often female, and clonal diversity was possibly underestimated. Spike-specific TCR breadth rose after two AZD1222 doses, and depth rose as well. At study baseline, merely more than 5 AZD1222 recipients were seropositive.

TCRdb's copy holds only in-frame clones and misses some; the assay was immunoSEQ multiplex PCR. In the table there are 100,000 to 150,000 clones, less than 90% of which are singletons. CDR3 length: 16 residues. Per germline, CDR1 SEHNR and CDR2 FQNEAQ (reference sequence). Trimming removed 4 bases from V and 4 bases from J; junction bases left unmatched: 9. The TCR was taken from an adult in good health. The chain carries TRBV7-9 and TRBJ2-2; 7 bases are shared with TRBD1. Sequencing used peripheral blood, obtained on day 0 of AZD1222 vaccination. CDR3 DNA sequence: TGTGCCAGCAGCTCACAGGGGCCCCGGAGCACCGGGGAGCTGTTTTTT. It encodes CASSSQGPRSTGELFF.